Sequencing of this TCR beta chain was carried out in a study of cytomegalovirus exposure and HLA in healthy donors. With 7 bases removed from V and 3 bases from J, the gap between germline ends came to 12 bases. Germline V CDR1 and CDR2: MNHEY, SVGAGI. There are 13 residues in the CDR3. Clones were sequenced by immunoSEQ multiplex PCR, and TCRdb holds only the in-frame ones, with some missing. This table holds 300,000 or so clones, over 75% found once. Material: PBMCs. The receptor's source is a man aged 25 to 40 in good health and CMV-seronegative. The chain recombines TRBV6-5 with TRBJ1-1; the D is unclear. The CDR3 here is CASIRSLDTEAFF. DNA for the CDR3: TGTGCCAGCATCCGGTCTCTCGACACTGAAGCTTTCTTT.